One sample yielded the 15 T cell receptor beta chains listed below, sequenced in a study of technical replicates of blood from a few donors listed by TCRdb under 2017. Library method: the immunoSEQ multiplex PCR assay. TCRdb retrieved this table from immuneACCESS and kept in-frame rearrangements only. Not all clones are present; in checked studies, unresolved V genes account for under half, and no reason is known for the remainder. For this sample there are tens of thousands of clones; under 90% appear just once. 4% to 5% of the sample comes from the top ten. Material for sequencing was PBMCs. The receptors stem from a human donor in good health. Some clones in this sample may be carry-over from other donors' samples.

This rearrangement joins TRBV30 to TRBJ2-1, with TRBD2 as a possible D gene (6 bases). CDR3 size: 12 residues. V was clipped by 5 bases and J by 8 bases, with 13 bases between them. Germline V gives CDR1 GTSNPN, CDR2 SVGIG (reference sequence). The CDR3 DNA follows: TGTGCCTGGGGACTTTGGGGGGATGAGCAGTTCTTC. Translated, it gives CAWGLWGDEQFF.

The chain carries TRBV4-3 and TRBJ2-7; D might be TRBD1 (8 bases). V dropped 3 bases and J dropped 6 bases, with 12 bases sitting between them. The CDR3 spans 13 residues. Germline V gene sequence: CDR1 LGHNA, CDR2 YSLEER. The chain's CDR3 is CASSQTGEGEQYF. DNA of the CDR3: TGCGCCAGCAGCCAGACAGGGGAGGGCGAGCAGTACTTC.

The V call is TRBV6-5, the J call TRBJ2-3, with D tentatively TRBD2 (6 bases). V lost 4 bases to trimming and J lost 2 bases, with 13 bases between them. Germline lookup yields CDR1 MNHEY and CDR2 SVGAGI. The CDR3 consists of 15 residues. The CDR3 DNA sequence: TGTGCCAGCAGTTCAGGCGGGACCACCACAGATACGCAGTATTTT. Its protein product is CASSSGGTTTDTQYF.

V and J are TRBV19 and TRBJ1-5; D unresolved. This CDR3 region has 12 residues. The V gene lost 8 bases and the J gene lost 5 bases, with 10 bases spanning the gap. Looked up from germline, CDR1 is LNHDA and CDR2 is SQIVND (reference sequence). The CDR3: CASGRNYQPQHF. CDR3 DNA: TGTGCCAGTGGCCGAAATTATCAGCCCCAGCATTTT.

The V gene is TRBV19, the J gene TRBJ1-1; D gene unclear. Trimming left V 3 bases short and J 4 bases short, with 12 bases between. The CDR3 has 14 amino acids. Germline V lookup: CDR1 LNHDA, CDR2 SQIVND (reference sequence). The DNA of the CDR3 is TGTGCCAGTAGTATTAAGCGGGAGAGCACTGAAGCTTTCTTT. It specifies CASSIKRESTEAFF.

The chain employs TRBV2 and TRBJ2-5, with 9 bases fitting TRBD2. The V gene end was trimmed by 5 bases and the J gene end by 7 bases; junction bases not matched to a gene: 20. Germline V gene lookup returns CDR1 SNHLY and CDR2 FYNNEI. The CDR3 runs 18 residues. The CDR3 loop reads CASSRTSATANLRGTQYF. CDR3 coding DNA: TGTGCCAGCAGTCGGACTAGCGCGACGGCTAACCTCCGGGGGACCCAGTACTTC.

This chain uses TRBV30 with TRBJ2-7; possible D gene TRBD2, 6 bases. The CDR3 covers 17 residues. Germline CDR1 GTSNPN, CDR2 SVGIG (reference sequence). Trimming took 0 bases from V and 2 from J, leaving 20 bases between them. DNA of the CDR3: TGTGCCTGGAGTGTGAGGGACTCCACAGAGTCGACCTACGAGCAGTACTTC. Protein product: CAWSVRDSTESTYEQYF. Variable domain in full (rest from reference TRBV30 and TRBJ2-7): SQTIHQWPATLVQPVGSPLSLECTVEGTSNPNLYWYRQAAGRGLQLLFYSVGIGQISSEVPQNLSASRPQDRQFILSSKKLLLSDSGFYLCAWSVRDSTESTYEQYFGPGTRLTVT.

This clone was seen only a few times. V and J are TRBV6-1 and TRBJ2-3; possible D gene TRBD2, 6 bases. Trimming removed 10 bases from V and 3 bases from J, with 14 bases in between. CDR3 length: 13 residues. In germline, CDR1 is MNHNS, CDR2 SASEGT. The CDR3 nucleotides read TGTGCCATACAACCCCGGGAGACAGATACGCAGTATTTT. Translated: CAIQPRETDTQYF.

The chain employs TRBV4-3 and TRBJ1-2, with 7 bases fitting TRBD1. The trim removed 0 bases at V and 3 bases at J, leaving 1 base unmatched. This CDR3 is built from 14 residues. Germline CDR1 and CDR2: LGHNA and YSLEER. CDR3 sequence (DNA): TGCGCCAGCAGCCAAGAAACAGGGGACTATGGCTACACCTTC. It is translated as CASSQETGDYGYTF.

The chain couples TRBV6-1 to TRBJ1-5; tentatively, D is TRBD1 (5 bases). The CDR3 spans 12 residues. The germline V gene has CDR1 MNHNS and CDR2 SASEGT. Trimming stripped 5 bases from V and 9 bases from J, with 11 bases between. CDR3: CASSPGDRPQHF. The CDR3 DNA follows: TGTGCCAGCAGTCCGGGGGATAGGCCCCAGCATTTT.

The chain recombines TRBV7-3 with TRBJ2-1; 11 bases align to TRBD2. V dropped 5 bases and J dropped 4; count of bases not matched to a gene: 7. CDR3 length: 16 residues. Germline values: CDR1 SGHTA, CDR2 FQGTGA. The DNA of the CDR3 is TGTGCCAGCAGCCCCGGACTAGCGGGTATTTACAATGAGCAGTTCTTC. Translation: CASSPGLAGIYNEQFF.

This clone came up a few times. The V gene is TRBV4-1, the J gene TRBJ1-3; D is perhaps TRBD1 (6 bases). Germline values: CDR1 MGHRA, CDR2 YSYEKL. This CDR3 contains 17 residues. With 4 bases removed from V and 0 bases from J, the gap between germline ends came to 16 bases. CDR3 sequence reads: CASSRGGLVSSGNTIYF. The CDR3 coding sequence is TGCGCCAGCAGCCGTGGGGGCCTTGTGAGCTCTGGAAACACCATATATTTT.

The chain joins TRBV10-2 to TRBJ2-5, with D uncertain. CDR1 is WSHSY and CDR2 is SAAADI in the germline V gene. CDR3 length: 15 amino acids. Trimming stripped 0 bases from V and 5 bases from J, with 13 bases between. The CDR3 sequence is CASSESNPGQETQYF. CDR3 DNA: TGCGCCAGCAGTGAGTCGAATCCAGGCCAGGAGACCCAGTACTTC.

The chain links TRBV5-1 to TRBJ2-5, with no clear D. The V gene's germline CDR1 is SGHRS and CDR2 YFSETQ. This CDR3 spans 14 amino acids. The ends were cut back, 3 bases at V and 1 base at J, with 10 bases in the middle. The CDR3 coding sequence is TGCGCCAGCAGCTCTGGTGGGCCCCAAGAGACCCAGTACTTC. This encodes CASSSGGPQETQYF. Based on the CDR3 plus reference TRBV5-1 and TRBJ2-5, the full variable domain is KAGVTQTPRYLIKTRGQQVTLSCSPISGHRSVSWYQQTPGQGLQFLFEYFSETQRNKGNFPGRFSGRQFSNSRSEMNVSTLELGDSALYLCASSSGGPQETQYFGPGTRLLVL.

The rearrangement uses TRBV28 and TRBJ1-2; D remains unclear. Germline CDR1 MDHEN, CDR2 SYDVKM. V lost 1 base and J lost 8, with 11 bases in between. The CDR3 is 13 amino acids. In DNA form, the CDR3 reads TGTGCCAGCAGTTTATTTGCGGCCTCGGGCTACACCTTC. This codes for CASSLFAASGYTF.